This T cell receptor beta chain is drawn from a study of monozygotic twins with inflammatory bowel disease (dated by TCRdb to the late 2010s). For context, the study as a whole: The complete study included approximately 28 monozygotic twin pairs: 19 IBD-discordant Danish pairs and nine German pairs, of which four were IBD-concordant and five were IBD-discordant. Disease-associated traits were sought mainly through comparisons between IBD patients and their genetically identical healthy co-twins within discordant pairs. Each individual had, on average, about 151 000 unique TCRalpha sequences and 181 000 unique TCRbeta sequences available for analysis. Here is what the overall study found, with its caveats: Different T cell subtypes could not be distinguished in the analysis. No single strong signal or clonotype linked to IBD turned up in the results, so the idea that one exists was not supported. Measured by the inverse Simpson index, TCRbeta repertoire diversity was lower in IBD patients than in their healthy co-twins. Because patients were on differing immunosuppressive treatments, the repertoires may have picked up extra background noise and inter-individual variability. Repertoire similarity did not differ between concordant and discordant twins, which could be due to limited statistical power. Compared with healthy twins, IBD patients had fewer clonotypes in common with other individuals, a difference most pronounced in patients showing signs of disease activity.

From the cysteine through the phenylalanine, the CDR3 covers 11 amino acids. The DNA is unrecorded. As encoded in the germline V gene (reference sequence), CDR1 is DFQATT while CDR2 is SNEGSKA. With respect to this clonotype: It has no known antigen specificity.

From each donor, an approximately 2.5 ml peripheral blood sample was drawn into PAXgene tubes and stored at -80 degrees C. Without any T cell sorting, total RNA was extracted from whole blood using the PAXgene blood miRNA kit on an automated QIAcube. Peripheral blood from monozygotic twin pairs who were concordant or discordant for inflammatory bowel disease underwent deep TCRalpha and TCRbeta repertoire profiling using unique molecular barcoding. Smoking habits were recorded for all twin pairs, with individuals classified as current, former or never smokers. The method was 5' RACE. Each TCR library was prepared from about 3.5 ug of total RNA. For each sample, cDNA synthesis was carried out in eight separate reactions using SMARTScribe reverse transcriptase. During cDNA synthesis, unique molecular identifiers containing a 6-nucleotide sample barcode were introduced by template switching. TCRalpha and TCRbeta cDNA was amplified in two nested PCRs of about 16 and 10 cycles, and bead purification was carried out after each PCR. Before amplification, cDNA was treated with uracil DNA-glycosylase and purified using the QIAquick PCR purification kit. In the second PCR, Illumina TruSeq-compatible adapters and sample-specific barcodes were added. Library quality and concentration were checked on TapeStation and Qubit, and libraries were pooled at about 5 ng each. Sequencing of the pooled libraries was done on an Illumina HiSeq2500 single-index Rapid Run using custom sequencing primers and 2 x 100 bp reads. The source study handled its data this way. UMI-based consensus assembly with MiGEC version 1.2.6 was used to correct PCR and sequencing errors. MiXCR version 2.1.1 was used to carry out V(D)J alignment, clonotype assembly and CDR3 extraction. Normalisation of gene usage, clonotype sharing and MAIT/NKT TCR abundance was achieved by analysing the top 1000, 10 000 and 20 000 clonotypes per sample. Diversity was computed as the inverse Simpson index with the vegan R package after downsampling to 27 000 UMIs. Paired Mann-Whitney U tests were applied to discordant twin pairs, with Benjamini-Hochberg correction for multiple testing. TCRdb reprocessed the reads, so every CDR3 protein sequence counts as one entry and DNA is not shown. The V and J calls here are based on TCRdb, not the publication. The sample's clone listing holds under 150,000 distinct CDR3 sequences. The ten largest clones add up to 2% to 2.5% of the sample.

The sample consisted of blood. The chain links TRBV20-1 with TRBJ1-2; TCRdb's D call, TRBD1, is unchecked because there is no DNA. This TCR was sampled from a human donor with ulcerative colitis or Crohn's disease, or a healthy co-twin of an affected twin (not recorded which). The CDR3 amino acid sequence is: CSALGQYGYTF.